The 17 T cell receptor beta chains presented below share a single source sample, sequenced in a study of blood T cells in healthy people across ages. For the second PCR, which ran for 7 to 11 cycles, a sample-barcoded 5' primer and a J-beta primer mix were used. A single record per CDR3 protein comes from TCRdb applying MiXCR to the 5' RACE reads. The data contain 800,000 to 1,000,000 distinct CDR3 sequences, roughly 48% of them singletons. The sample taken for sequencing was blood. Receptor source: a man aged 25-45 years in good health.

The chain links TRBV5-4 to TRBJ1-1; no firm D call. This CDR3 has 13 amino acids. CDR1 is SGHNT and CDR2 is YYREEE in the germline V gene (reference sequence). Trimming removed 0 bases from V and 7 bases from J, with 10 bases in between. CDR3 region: CASSLGPEIEAFF. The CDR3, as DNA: TGTGCCAGCAGCTTGGGGCCAGAAATTGAAGCTTTCTTT.

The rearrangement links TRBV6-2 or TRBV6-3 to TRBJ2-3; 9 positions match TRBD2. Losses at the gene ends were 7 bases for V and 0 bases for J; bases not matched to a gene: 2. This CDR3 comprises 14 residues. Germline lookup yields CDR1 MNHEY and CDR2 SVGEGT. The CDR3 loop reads CASTLAGSTDTQYF. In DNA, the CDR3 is TGTGCCAGCACTCTAGCGGGGAGCACAGATACGCAGTATTTT.

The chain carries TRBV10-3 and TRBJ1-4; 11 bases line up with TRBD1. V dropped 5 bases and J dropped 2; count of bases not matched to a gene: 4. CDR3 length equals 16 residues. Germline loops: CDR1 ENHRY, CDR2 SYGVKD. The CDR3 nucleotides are TGTGCCATCAGTCCTCGGACAGGGGGCACTAATGAAAAACTGTTTTTT. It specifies CAISPRTGGTNEKLFF.

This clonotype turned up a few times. The CDR3 bases are TGCAGCGTTGAAGGATTGACGGGAAACTCCTACGAGCAGTACTTC. Translation: CSVEGLTGNSYEQYF. This chain joins TRBV29-1 and TRBJ2-7, with D maybe TRBD2 (5 bases). This CDR3 comprises 15 residues. Looked up from germline, CDR1 is SQVTM and CDR2 is ANQGSEA. The ends were cut back, 1 base at V and 0 bases at J, with 13 bases in the middle.

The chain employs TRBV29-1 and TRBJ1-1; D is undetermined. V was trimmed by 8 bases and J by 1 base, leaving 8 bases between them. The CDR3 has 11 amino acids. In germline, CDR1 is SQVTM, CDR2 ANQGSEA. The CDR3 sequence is CSSGENTEAFF. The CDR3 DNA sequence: TGCAGCTCTGGGGAGAACACTGAAGCTTTCTTT.

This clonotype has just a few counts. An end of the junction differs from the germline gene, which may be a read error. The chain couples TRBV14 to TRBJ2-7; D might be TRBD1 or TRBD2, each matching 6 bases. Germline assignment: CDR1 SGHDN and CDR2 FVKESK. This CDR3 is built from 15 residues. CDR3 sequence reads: CASSQDHGGSNEQYF. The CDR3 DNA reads TGTGCCAGCAGCCAAGATCACGGGGGCTCCAACGAGCAGTACTTC.

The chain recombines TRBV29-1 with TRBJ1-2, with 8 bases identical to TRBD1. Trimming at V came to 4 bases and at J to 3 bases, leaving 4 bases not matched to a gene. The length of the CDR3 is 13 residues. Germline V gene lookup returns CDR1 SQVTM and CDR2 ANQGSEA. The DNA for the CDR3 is TGCAGCGTTGTATCGGACAGGGACTATGGCTACACCTTC. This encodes CSVVSDRDYGYTF.

This CDR3 reads CASTPVWGAVGDTQYF. CDR3 nucleotides: TGTGCCAGCACCCCGGTTTGGGGTGCCGTGGGAGATACGCAGTATTTT. The chain carries TRBV28 and TRBJ2-3, with no clear D. V dropped 7 bases and J dropped 5 bases, with 22 bases sitting between them. This CDR3 contains 16 residues. Germline V CDR1 and CDR2: MDHEN, SYDVKM. The full variable domain, with the rest looked up from reference TRBV28 and TRBJ2-3, is DVKVTQSSRYLVKRTGEKVFLECVQDMDHENMFWYRQDPGLGLRLIYFSYDVKMKEKGDIPEGYSVSREKKERFSLILESASTNQTSMYLCASTPVWGAVGDTQYFGPGTRLTVL.

The DNA of the CDR3 is TGTGCCAGCCAAATAGCGGGGGGCTACAATGAGCAGTTCTTC. It specifies CASQIAGGYNEQFF. The chain employs TRBV11-3 and TRBJ2-1; 10 nucleotides line up with TRBD2. There are 14 residues in the CDR3. After removal of 8 bases from V and 3 bases from J, the junction contained 4 bases not matched to a gene. Germline-derived CDR1 and CDR2 are SGHNT and YENEEA.

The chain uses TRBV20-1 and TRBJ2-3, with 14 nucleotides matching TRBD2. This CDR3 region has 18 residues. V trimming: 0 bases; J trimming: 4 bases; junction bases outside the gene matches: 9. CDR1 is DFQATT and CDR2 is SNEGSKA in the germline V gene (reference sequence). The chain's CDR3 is CSARDGTSGGLRADTQYF. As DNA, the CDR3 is TGCAGTGCTAGAGACGGGACTAGCGGGGGCCTCAGGGCAGATACGCAGTATTTT.

CDR3 sequence reads: CASSDSRLRGGPSQRFF. In DNA, the CDR3 is TGTGCCAGCAGTGATTCTCGGCTCCGGGGGGGGCCGTCTCAGAGGTTCTTC. This chain connects TRBV25-1 to TRBJ2-1, with 8 bases identical to TRBD2. CDR3 size: 17 residues. V shed 3 bases, J shed 15 bases, and the junction held 22 bases outside the gene matches. CDR1 and CDR2 from the germline V gene are MGHDK and SYGVNS.

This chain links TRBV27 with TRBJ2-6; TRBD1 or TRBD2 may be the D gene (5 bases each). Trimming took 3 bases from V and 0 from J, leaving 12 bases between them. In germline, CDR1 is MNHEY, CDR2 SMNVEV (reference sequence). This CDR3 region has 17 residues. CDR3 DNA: TGTGCCAGCAGTTTCCGGGGCGATAGCTCTGGGGCCAACGTCCTGACTTTC. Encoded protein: CASSFRGDSSGANVLTF.

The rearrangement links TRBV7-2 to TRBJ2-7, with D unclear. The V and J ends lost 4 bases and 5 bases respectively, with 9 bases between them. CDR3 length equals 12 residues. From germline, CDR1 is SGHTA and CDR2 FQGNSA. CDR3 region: CASSWQVNEQYF. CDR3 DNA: TGTGCCAGCAGCTGGCAGGTTAACGAGCAGTACTTC.

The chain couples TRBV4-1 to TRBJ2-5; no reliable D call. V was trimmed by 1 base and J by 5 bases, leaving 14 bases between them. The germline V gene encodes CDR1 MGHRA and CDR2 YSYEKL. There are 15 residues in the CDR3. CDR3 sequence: CASSQVDGREETQYF. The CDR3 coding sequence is TGCGCCAGCAGCCAAGTGGACGGAAGAGAGGAGACCCAGTACTTC.

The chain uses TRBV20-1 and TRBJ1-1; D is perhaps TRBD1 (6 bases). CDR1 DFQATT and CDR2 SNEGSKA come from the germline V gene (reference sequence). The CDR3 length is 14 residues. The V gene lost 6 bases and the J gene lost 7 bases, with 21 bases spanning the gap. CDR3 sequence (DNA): TGCAGTGCCCGCCCACCCACAGGGATGGGTGAAGCTTTCTTT. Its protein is CSARPPTGMGEAFF.

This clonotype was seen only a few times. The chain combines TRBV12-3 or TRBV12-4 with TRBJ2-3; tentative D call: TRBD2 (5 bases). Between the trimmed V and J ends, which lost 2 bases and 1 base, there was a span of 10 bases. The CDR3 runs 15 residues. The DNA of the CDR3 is TGTGCCAGCAGTTTATCTAGCACTGGCACAGATACGCAGTATTTT. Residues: CASSLSSTGTDTQYF.

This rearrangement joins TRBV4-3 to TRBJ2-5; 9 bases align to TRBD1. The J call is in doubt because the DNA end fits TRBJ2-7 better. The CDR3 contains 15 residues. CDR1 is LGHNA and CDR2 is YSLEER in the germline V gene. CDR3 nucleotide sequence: TGCGCCAGCAGCCAAGGCCTCGGGACAGGGAACGAGCAGTACTTC. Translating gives CASSQGLGTGNEQYF.